Presented here are 31 T cell receptor beta chains from one specimen sequenced in a study of blood T cell repertoires in COVID-19. Clones were sequenced by immunoSEQ multiplex PCR, and TCRdb holds only the in-frame ones, with some missing. Of some 150,000 clones listed, around 81% are singletons. Material: peripheral blood. The receptors derive from a woman aged 55-70 years with acute or convalescent COVID-19.

This clone came up a few times. V gene TRBV10-3 combines with J gene TRBJ1-2, with TRBD1 matching over 7 bases. Germline V gene sequence: CDR1 ENHRY, CDR2 SYGVKD. The CDR3 is 14 residues long. The junction had 6 bases not matched to a gene; V was cut back by 1 base and J by 7 bases. The CDR3 region is CAISEYKGAGGYTF. CDR3 nucleotides: TGTGCCATCAGTGAGTACAAGGGGGCAGGTGGCTACACCTTC.

This clone was seen more than once but under ten times. V and J are TRBV5-4 and TRBJ1-1; a weak D match, TRBD1 (5 bases). The germline gives CDR1 SGHNT, CDR2 YYREEE (reference sequence). V was shortened by 2 bases and J by 1 base, with 9 bases between the two germline ends. This CDR3 is built from 14 residues. The DNA of the CDR3 is TGTGCCAGCAGCTTTACTGACAGGAACACTGAAGCTTTCTTT. This encodes CASSFTDRNTEAFF.

Only one count was recorded for this clone. The gene calls are TRBV7-9 and TRBJ1-1; 12 bases are a match to TRBD1. Trimming removed 5 bases from V and 11 bases from J; junction bases left unmatched: 9. Germline V gene lookup returns CDR1 SEHNR and CDR2 FQNEAQ (reference sequence). The CDR3 runs 14 residues. The CDR3 loop is CASSPTLGQGAAFF. CDR3 sequence (DNA): TGTGCCAGCAGCCCAACCCTGGGACAGGGGGCGGCTTTCTTT.

The chain joins TRBV24-1 to TRBJ2-1, with 10 bases fitting TRBD2. Germline V gene data show CDR1 as KGHDR and CDR2 as SFDVKD. The CDR3 totals 18 residues. Trimming cost V 6 bases and J 1 base; bases outside gene matches: 11. The CDR3 is CATSPASGSEGSYNEQFF. In DNA, the CDR3 is TGTGCCACCAGTCCGGCTAGCGGGAGTGAAGGATCCTACAATGAGCAGTTCTTC.

The chain recombines TRBV14 with TRBJ1-1, with D perhaps matching TRBD1 (5 bases). V lost 4 bases to trimming and J lost 1 base, with 25 bases between them. This CDR3 spans 19 amino acids. Per germline, CDR1 SGHDN and CDR2 FVKESK. This chain's CDR3 is CASSLYSSGLLSRNTEAFF. The DNA of the CDR3 is TGTGCCAGCAGCCTGTACTCCTCGGGACTACTATCGAGGAACACTGAAGCTTTCTTT.

V gene TRBV12-5 combines with J gene TRBJ1-5; D unclear. V was cut by 0 bases and J by 6 bases, with 6 bases left in between. This CDR3 is built from 13 residues. Germline V gene data show CDR1 as LGHNT and CDR2 as FRNRAP. CDR3 DNA sequence: TGTGCTAGTGGTTTGGTGCCCGGTCAGCCCCAGCATTTT. Translating it yields CASGLVPGQPQHF.

The J gene is TRBJ1-2, the V gene TRBV20-1, with a tentative D call TRBD1 (6 bases). Germline V CDR1 and CDR2: DFQATT, SNEGSKA (reference sequence). V was clipped by 3 bases and J by 13 bases, with 9 bases between them. The CDR3 is made up of 9 amino acids. CDR3 residues: CSARLGATF. CDR3 bases: TGCAGTGCTAGGTTGGGGGCCACCTTC.

V is TRBV6-2 or TRBV6-3 and J is TRBJ1-4, with D possibly TRBD1 on 6 matching bases. V was trimmed by 2 bases and J by 10 bases, leaving 17 bases between them. The CDR3 is made up of 15 amino acids. CDR1 and CDR2 from the germline V gene are MNHEY and SVGEGT. The CDR3 nucleotides read TGTGCCAGCAGTTACATCTCGGGGAAAGGGGGAAAACTGTTTTTT. Its translation: CASSYISGKGGKLFF.

The rearrangement joins TRBV7-8 to TRBJ2-5, with 8 bases aligning to TRBD1. Germline V gene data show CDR1 as SGHVS and CDR2 as FQNEAQ. This CDR3 has 17 amino acids. V dropped 2 bases and J dropped 5; count of bases not matched to a gene: 13. Here the CDR3 reads CASSLRARGPWLETQYF. In DNA, the CDR3 is TGTGCCAGCAGCTTACGAGCCAGGGGGCCATGGTTGGAGACCCAGTACTTC.

The sample holds one count of this clone. The chain couples TRBV2 to TRBJ2-1, with 8 bases lining up with TRBD1. Germline trimming cut 6 bases from V and 8 bases from J; bases unmatched to any gene: 6. The germline CDR1 and CDR2 sequences are SNHLY and FYNNEI. This CDR3 region has 13 residues. The chain's CDR3 is CASSQGAWDEQFF. The CDR3 DNA reads TGTGCCAGCAGCCAGGGGGCTTGGGATGAGCAGTTCTTC.

The chain carries TRBV28 and TRBJ2-7, with no clear D. The germline V gene encodes CDR1 MDHEN and CDR2 SYDVKM. Trimming cost V 4 bases and J 6 bases, with 19 bases left between them. The CDR3 is made up of 15 amino acids. Here the CDR3 reads CASSSLNRRRGEQYF. The DNA of the CDR3 is TGTGCCAGCAGTTCCCTAAATCGGCGAAGAGGCGAGCAGTACTTC.

The chain joins TRBV14 to TRBJ1-6; 7 nucleotides line up with TRBD1. This CDR3 has 16 amino acids. Germline values: CDR1 SGHDN, CDR2 FVKESK. With 4 bases clipped from V and 7 bases from J, the junction kept 10 bases outside the gene matches. This CDR3 is CASSLGSDRRNSPLHF. The CDR3 DNA reads as TGTGCCAGCAGCCTGGGTTCGGACAGGAGGAATTCACCCCTCCACTTT.

This clone was seen a handful of times. This chain links TRBV4-3 with TRBJ2-5; maybe TRBD2 (6 bases). Per the germline V gene, CDR1 is LGHNA and CDR2 is YSLEER. V lost 0 bases and J 3 bases, leaving 11 bases between the germline ends. The CDR3 has 15 residues. The CDR3 is CASSQDRRDKETQYF. Here the CDR3 DNA reads TGCGCCAGCAGCCAAGATAGGCGGGATAAAGAGACCCAGTACTTC.

This sequence joins TRBV3-1 (or the pseudogene TRBV3-2) and TRBJ1-6; 7 positions match TRBD1. The ends lost 2 bases at V and 7 bases at J; junction bases unmatched: 8. The CDR3 spans 16 residues. Germline V gene sequence: CDR1 LGHDT, CDR2 YNNKEL (reference sequence). The CDR3 sequence: CASSQMDRMLNSPLHF. The CDR3 bases are TGTGCCAGCAGCCAAATGGACAGGATGTTGAATTCACCCCTCCACTTT.

The chain couples TRBV29-1 to TRBJ2-2; 12 bases agree with TRBD1. V lost 4 bases, J lost 5 bases, and 5 bases stayed unmatched. The CDR3 extends over 15 amino acids. The germline V gene encodes CDR1 SQVTM and CDR2 ANQGSEA. CDR3 in amino acids: CSVASGQGATGELFF. The CDR3 nucleotides are TGCAGCGTTGCTTCGGGACAGGGGGCTACCGGGGAGCTGTTTTTT.

The rearrangement links TRBV4-1 to TRBJ2-1, with 8 bases that match TRBD2. This CDR3 is 16 amino acids long. Trimming removed 0 bases from V and 4 bases from J; junction bases left unmatched: 5. Per the germline V gene, CDR1 is MGHRA and CDR2 is YSYEKL. The CDR3 sequence: CASSQDASGYYNEQFF. The CDR3 nucleotides read TGCGCCAGCAGCCAAGATGCTAGCGGGTATTACAATGAGCAGTTCTTC.

The genes are TRBV30 and TRBJ1-4, with 8 bases fitting TRBD1. J gave up 11 bases and V 2 bases, and 10 bases lay outside the gene matches. CDR3 length: 14 amino acids. The germline CDR1 and CDR2 sequences are GTSNPN and SVGIG (reference sequence). CDR3 bases: TGTGCCTGGAGTCAGGGGGCCGTTGAGAGGAAACTGTTTTTT. It yields the protein CAWSQGAVERKLFF.

The sample holds one count of this clone. The CDR3 ends on some other residue instead of the conserved phenylalanine or tryptophan, so this is likely a read error. It is unclear where the CDR3 begins or ends on the DNA, so no DNA is shown, and the CDR3 is as TCRdb lists it. The J gene is TRBJ1-6, the V gene TRBV30; no DNA check was done on the table's D call, TRBD1. The CDR3 has 9 amino acids, counting both end residues. CDR1 and CDR2 (germline): GTSNPN, SVGIG (reference sequence). The CDR3 sequence is CAWRDRPGN.

V and J are TRBV19 and TRBJ1-1; D call uncertain. CDR1 is LNHDA and CDR2 is SQIVND in the germline V gene (reference sequence). This CDR3 has 15 residues. V lost 7 bases and J lost 7, with 22 bases in between. In DNA, the CDR3 is TGTGCCAGTACCGTAATTATCGACTCCCCCTTTGAAGCTTTCTTT. It codes for CASTVIIDSPFEAFF.

This sequence joins TRBV28 and TRBJ1-2, with D perhaps TRBD1 (5 bases). Trimming took off 3 bases at V and 8 bases at J, with 10 bases between the two ends. CDR1 and CDR2 (germline): MDHEN, SYDVKM. The CDR3 loop spans 12 amino acids. The CDR3 is CASSFAGYGYTF. The DNA for the CDR3 is TGTGCCAGCAGTTTTGCAGGGTACGGCTACACCTTC.

V usage is TRBV28 and J usage is TRBJ1-2; 8 bases match TRBD1. CDR1 is MDHEN, CDR2 SYDVKM, per germline. CDR3 length: 16 amino acids. V dropped 6 bases and J dropped 5; count of bases not matched to a gene: 14. Written as DNA, the CDR3 is TGTGCCAGCAGCCAAGACAGGGGCAAGGGGATATATGGCTACACCTTC. It yields the protein CASSQDRGKGIYGYTF.

The J gene is TRBJ1-6, the V gene TRBV11-2, with D uncertain. V lost 2 bases, J lost 4 bases, and 6 bases lay in between. The germline gives CDR1 SGHAT, CDR2 FQNNGV. This CDR3 has 14 residues. The CDR3 here is CASSLQVYNSPLHF. For the CDR3, the DNA is TGTGCCAGCAGCTTACAGGTTTATAATTCACCCCTCCACTTT.

There are a few counts of this clone. V is TRBV30 and J is TRBJ2-5; possible D gene TRBD2, 5 bases. Germline-derived CDR1 and CDR2 are GTSNPN and SVGIG (reference sequence). The CDR3 extends over 14 amino acids. V lost 0 bases, J lost 0 bases, and 8 bases lay in between. In DNA form, the CDR3 reads TGTGCCTGGAGTGTTCGGGGTAACCAAGAGACCCAGTACTTC. Translated, it gives CAWSVRGNQETQYF.

This chain connects TRBV19 to TRBJ1-5; D is perhaps TRBD1 (6 bases). Trimming removed 4 bases from V and 6 bases from J, with 10 bases in between. The CDR3 contains 13 residues. Germline CDR1 LNHDA, CDR2 SQIVND (reference sequence). The CDR3 spells CASSTGVAQPQHF. In DNA, the CDR3 is TGTGCCAGTAGTACAGGGGTGGCTCAGCCCCAGCATTTT.

The rearrangement uses TRBV6-5 and TRBJ1-2; D not certain. This CDR3 has 11 amino acids. Germline assignment: CDR1 MNHEY and CDR2 SVGAGI. This CDR3 reads CATSRGLGYTF. The CDR3, as DNA: TGTGCAACCTCGAGAGGACTTGGCTACACCTTC.

The chain recombines TRBV15 with TRBJ2-3; the match to TRBD1 covers 9 bases. The CDR3 totals 13 residues. V lost 9 bases, J lost 5 bases, and 6 bases stayed unmatched. Germline CDR1 LNHNV, CDR2 YYDKDF (reference sequence). The CDR3: CATGQGPKDTQYF. DNA of the CDR3: TGTGCCACAGGACAGGGGCCCAAAGATACGCAGTATTTT.

The chain links TRBV30 to TRBJ1-5; the D gene is possibly TRBD1 (5 bases). This CDR3 is built from 15 residues. From germline, CDR1 is GTSNPN and CDR2 SVGIG (reference sequence). The V and J ends lost 3 bases and 0 bases respectively, with 12 bases between them. The CDR3 loop is CAWSDGTYSNQPQHF. The CDR3 region has the DNA TGTGCCTGGAGCGACGGGACTTATAGCAATCAGCCCCAGCATTTT. The full variable domain, in which reference TRBV30 and TRBJ1-5 provide the parts outside the CDR3, is SQTIHQWPATLVQPVGSPLSLECTVEGTSNPNLYWYRQAAGRGLQLLFYSVGIGQISSEVPQNLSASRPQDRQFILSSKKLLLSDSGFYLCAWSDGTYSNQPQHFGDGTRLSIL.

The chain has TRBV2 and TRBJ1-2; 7 bases fit TRBD1. From germline, CDR1 is SNHLY and CDR2 FYNNEI. The CDR3 has 16 amino acids. V lost 2 bases and J lost 4; bases outside the gene matches: 10. In DNA, the CDR3 is TGTGCCAGCAGTGAATTCCCTACAGGGGTCGGCTATGGCTACACCTTC. Translation: CASSEFPTGVGYGYTF. The full variable domain, in which reference TRBV2 and TRBJ1-2 provide the parts outside the CDR3, is EPEVTQTPSHQVTQMGQEVILRCVPISNHLYFYWYRQILGQKVEFLVSFYNNEISEKSEIFDDQFSVERPDGSNFTLKIRSTKLEDSAMYFCASSEFPTGVGYGYTFGSGTRLTVV.

Remarks on this clone: This same CDR3 is encoded by further DNA sequences in the sample. The V and J genes are TRBV3-1 (or the pseudogene TRBV3-2) and TRBJ1-1, with D possibly being TRBD1 (6 bases). The V and J ends lost 1 base and 5 bases respectively, with 11 bases between them. CDR3 length equals 14 residues. Germline loops: CDR1 LGHDT, CDR2 YNNKEL (reference sequence). The CDR3 reads CASSQVGGGTEAFF. The CDR3 coding sequence is TGTGCCAGCAGCCAAGTAGGGGGTGGGACTGAAGCTTTCTTT.

This chain connects TRBV20-1 to TRBJ2-1; D remains ambiguous. This CDR3 is built from 10 residues. The germline V gene has CDR1 DFQATT and CDR2 SNEGSKA (reference sequence). V was cut by 2 bases and J by 8 bases, with 4 bases left in between. CDR3 sequence reads: CSARQDEQFF. CDR3 nucleotides: TGCAGTGCTAGACAGGATGAGCAGTTCTTC.

The chain combines TRBV3-1 (or the pseudogene TRBV3-2) with TRBJ2-3, with D maybe TRBD2 (6 bases). The V end was cut by 8 bases, the J end by 2 bases, with 20 bases between. Germline CDR1 LGHDT, CDR2 YNNKEL (reference sequence). This CDR3 spans 16 amino acids. The chain's CDR3 is CASRDLGRGPTDTQYF. The CDR3, as DNA: TGTGCCAGCCGAGACCTGGGGCGGGGCCCCACAGATACGCAGTATTTT.